This T cell receptor (beta chain) was sequenced for a study of control samples from healthy donors and cancer patients. TCRdb's table, derived via immunoSEQ multiplex PCR, lists solely in-frame clones and lacks some. The sample carries approximately 35,000 clones, approximately 94% recorded once. The source of this sequence is a man in his forties or fifties with colorectal cancer. The sample was PBMCs.

The CDR3 loop reads CAWEGGYGEKLFF. The CDR3 bases are TGTGCCTGGGAGGGAGGGTACGGGGAAAAACTGTTTTTT. The rearrangement uses TRBV30 and TRBJ1-4; D is unclear. The CDR3 is 13 residues long. CDR1 GTSNPN and CDR2 SVGIG come from the germline V gene (reference sequence). Trimming cost V 5 bases and J 8 bases, with 15 bases left between them.